These 14 T cell receptor beta chains share one sample of origin, sequenced in a study of early stage breast cancer tumors. The data were produced by immunoSEQ multiplex PCR, yet TCRdb's version contains in-frame clones alone and is incomplete. The data contain 60,000 to 80,000 clones, more than 60% of them singletons. Sequenced: blood. The receptors derive from a person between 60 and 69 years old with breast cancer.

The chain couples TRBV10-3 to TRBJ2-3; a possible D gene is TRBD2 (5 bases). Looked up from germline, CDR1 is ENHRY and CDR2 is SYGVKD. Trimming removed 6 bases at V and 2 bases at J, with 15 bases between. The CDR3 totals 15 residues. The CDR3 coding sequence is TGTGCCATCAGAGGAGGTGGGAACTCCACAGATACGCAGTATTTT. This encodes CAIRGGGNSTDTQYF.

This sequence joins TRBV23-1 and TRBJ2-7; D is uncertain. TRBV23-1 is annotated as an ORF whose role is uncertain. V was pared by 8 bases and J by 2 bases, with 13 bases between. The CDR3 runs 13 residues. The CDR3 reads CASSPRPPYEQYF. The CDR3 bases are TGCGCCAGCTCCCCCCGGCCACCCTACGAGCAGTACTTC.

The V call is TRBV4-2, the J call TRBJ2-2; a weak D match, TRBD2 (6 bases). Germline-derived CDR1 and CDR2 are LGHNA and YNFKEQ. V lost 3 bases and J lost 6, with 17 bases in between. The CDR3 contains 16 residues. The CDR3 is CASSQVGTLEAGELFF. The CDR3 DNA reads as TGTGCCAGCAGCCAGGTCGGGACTTTGGAGGCCGGGGAGCTGTTTTTT.

To note about this clone: Other nucleotide sequences from this sample produce the same CDR3. CDR3 sequence: CAWSRGGETQYF. CDR3 DNA sequence: TGTGCCTGGAGTCGGGGAGGGGAGACCCAGTACTTC. The chain combines TRBV30 with TRBJ2-5, with 7 bases matching TRBD2. This CDR3 spans 12 amino acids. Germline values: CDR1 GTSNPN, CDR2 SVGIG (reference sequence). Unmatched junction bases numbered 2, after V lost 2 bases and J lost 5 bases.

V and J are TRBV5-4 and TRBJ2-7; 12 nucleotides line up with TRBD2. The CDR3 runs 16 residues. CDR1 is SGHNT and CDR2 is YYREEE in the germline V gene (reference sequence). J gave up 3 bases and V 4 bases, and 8 bases lay outside the gene matches. The CDR3 protein is CASSSRTSGRIYEQYF. The CDR3 coding sequence is TGTGCCAGCAGCAGTCGAACTAGCGGGAGGATCTACGAGCAGTACTTC.

This chain joins TRBV5-4 and TRBJ2-7; D not resolved. Trimming shortened V by 1 base and J by 0 bases, and 11 bases separated the two germline ends. Germline values: CDR1 SGHNT, CDR2 YYREEE (reference sequence). This CDR3 spans 15 amino acids. The CDR3 nucleotides read TGTGCCAGCAGCTTGTGGGTAGCAACCTCCTACGAGCAGTACTTC. Translation: CASSLWVATSYEQYF.

The chain employs TRBV9 and TRBJ2-2; no clear D gene. V lost 0 bases, J lost 7 bases, and 16 bases lay in between. Germline values: CDR1 SGDLS, CDR2 YYNGEE. This CDR3 region has 16 residues. In nucleotides, the CDR3 is TGTGCCAGCAGCGTAGCGTCCCCAGGAACCTTCGGGGAGCTGTTTTTT. Its translation is CASSVASPGTFGELFF. Supplemented by reference TRBV9 and TRBJ2-2, the full variable domain reads DSGVTQTPKHLITATGQRVTLRCSPRSGDLSVYWYQQSLDQGLQFLIQYYNGEERAKGNILERFSAQQFPDLHSELNLSSLELGDSALYFCASSVASPGTFGELFFGEGSRLTVL.

The V and J genes are TRBV7-9 and TRBJ2-3; TRBD1 matches at 8 bases. The CDR3 is made up of 17 amino acids. With V trimmed by 2 bases and J by 4 bases, 11 bases remained unmatched. Germline assignment: CDR1 SEHNR and CDR2 FQNEAQ (reference sequence). DNA for the CDR3: TGTGCCAGCAGCTTACGGCCGGTTGCAGGGGGCGCAGATACGCAGTATTTT. This sequence encodes CASSLRPVAGGADTQYF. Together with reference TRBV7-9 and TRBJ2-3, the CDR3 gives the full variable domain: DTGVSQNPRHKITKRGQNVTFRCDPISEHNRLYWYRQTLGQGPEFLTYFQNEAQLEKSRLLSDRFSAERPKGSFSTLEIQRTEQGDSAMYLCASSLRPVAGGADTQYFGPGTRLTVL.

This chain joins TRBV20-1 and TRBJ2-7; D gene unclear. Germline lookup yields CDR1 DFQATT and CDR2 SNEGSKA (reference sequence). The CDR3 consists of 11 residues. The germline V and J ends were trimmed by 1 base and 4 bases, with 5 bases remaining between them. This CDR3 reads CSARVGYEQYF. Here the CDR3 DNA reads TGCAGTGCTAGAGTGGGGTACGAGCAGTACTTC.

This chain connects TRBV7-3 to TRBJ1-1; D gene uncertain. The CDR3 sequence is 14 residues long. Germline values: CDR1 SGHTA, CDR2 FQGTGA. The germline V and J ends were trimmed by 6 bases and 4 bases, with 15 bases remaining between them. CDR3 residues: CASSLSVKGTEAFF. The CDR3 DNA reads TGTGCCAGCAGTCTGTCCGTAAAGGGCACTGAAGCTTTCTTT.

The chain recombines TRBV9 with TRBJ2-2, with D perhaps being TRBD1 or TRBD2 (6 bases each). CDR3 length equals 13 residues. Germline-derived CDR1 and CDR2 are SGDLS and YYNGEE. Deletions cut 10 bases from V and 0 bases from J, with 10 bases between. For the CDR3, the DNA is TGTGCCTCCGGGGGCGCGAACACCGGGGAGCTGTTTTTT. Translation: CASGGANTGELFF. Supplemented by reference TRBV9 and TRBJ2-2, the full variable domain reads DSGVTQTPKHLITATGQRVTLRCSPRSGDLSVYWYQQSLDQGLQFLIQYYNGEERAKGNILERFSAQQFPDLHSELNLSSLELGDSALYFCASGGANTGELFFGEGSRLTVL.

The J gene is TRBJ2-7, the V gene TRBV6-5; 13 nucleotides line up with TRBD2. This CDR3 has 15 residues. From germline, CDR1 is MNHEY and CDR2 SVGAGI. V shed 5 bases, J shed 6 bases, and the junction held 7 bases outside the gene matches. DNA for the CDR3: TGTGCCAGCAGTCGAAAAGGACTAGCGGGAGTCGAGCAGTACTTC. Residues: CASSRKGLAGVEQYF.

The rearrangement uses TRBV5-1 and TRBJ2-3; 16 nucleotides agree with TRBD2. The CDR3 runs 18 residues. Per the germline V gene, CDR1 is SGHRS and CDR2 is YFSETQ. The V segment lost 4 bases and the J segment 0 bases; nucleotides outside the gene matches: 5. This CDR3 reads CASSPGLAGGPSTDTQYF. The DNA for the CDR3 is TGCGCCAGCAGCCCGGGACTAGCGGGAGGGCCAAGCACAGATACGCAGTATTTT. The full variable domain, in which reference TRBV5-1 and TRBJ2-3 provide the parts outside the CDR3, is KAGVTQTPRYLIKTRGQQVTLSCSPISGHRSVSWYQQTPGQGLQFLFEYFSETQRNKGNFPGRFSGRQFSNSRSEMNVSTLELGDSALYLCASSPGLAGGPSTDTQYFGPGTRLTVL.

This rearrangement joins TRBV5-1 to TRBJ2-7; 7 nucleotides agree with TRBD2. V shed 4 bases, J shed 0 bases, and the junction held 7 bases outside the gene matches. This CDR3 is 15 amino acids long. The germline V gene encodes CDR1 SGHRS and CDR2 YFSETQ. The CDR3 DNA reads TGCGCCAGCAGCCCCAGCGGGGCAAGCTCCTACGAGCAGTACTTC. Encoded protein: CASSPSGASSYEQYF.